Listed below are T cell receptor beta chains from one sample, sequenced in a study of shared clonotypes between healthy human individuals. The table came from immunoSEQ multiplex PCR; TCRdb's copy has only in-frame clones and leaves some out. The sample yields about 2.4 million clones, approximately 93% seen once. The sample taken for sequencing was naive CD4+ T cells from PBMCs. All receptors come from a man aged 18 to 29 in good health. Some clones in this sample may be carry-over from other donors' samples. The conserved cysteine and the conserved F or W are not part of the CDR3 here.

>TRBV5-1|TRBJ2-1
ASSLTGDGSYNEQF
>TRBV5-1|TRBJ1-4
ASRPDMVRREKLF
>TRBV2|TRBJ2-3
ASGRDTQY
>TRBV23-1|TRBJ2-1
ASSQSLGGPSGSVYEQF
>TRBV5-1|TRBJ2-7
ASSLDERHSYEQY
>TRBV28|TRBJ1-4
ASSSRLGGNEKLF
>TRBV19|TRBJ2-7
ASRDQRGSYEQY
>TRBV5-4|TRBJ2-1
ASSLEFSSYNEQF
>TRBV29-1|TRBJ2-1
SVASRNEQF
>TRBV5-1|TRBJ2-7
ASSLGTGVLEQY
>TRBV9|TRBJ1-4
ASSLSGTGNEKLF
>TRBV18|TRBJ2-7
ASSSTQGTGNEQY
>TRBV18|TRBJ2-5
ATRQGASVTQY
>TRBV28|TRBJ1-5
ASSLGLMTGPNQPQH
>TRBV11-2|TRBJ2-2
ASSLGAGELF
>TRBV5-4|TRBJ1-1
ASSLYWGEAF
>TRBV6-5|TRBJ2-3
ASTQGGTQY
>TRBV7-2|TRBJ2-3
ASSLAGTVTDTQY
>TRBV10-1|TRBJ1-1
ASSEWTGTNTEAF
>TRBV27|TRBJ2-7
ASSSLSYEQY
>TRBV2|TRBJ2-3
ASIRQTTDTQY
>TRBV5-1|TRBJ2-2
ASSLDVDPNTGELF
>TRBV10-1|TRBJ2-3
ASSEGYRGHSTDTQY
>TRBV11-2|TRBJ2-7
ASSLTSQGFSYEQY
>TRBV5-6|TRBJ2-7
ASSSDRGEQY
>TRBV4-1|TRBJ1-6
ASSQLSTGPNNSPLH
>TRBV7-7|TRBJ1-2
ASSPTGFALPTFGYT
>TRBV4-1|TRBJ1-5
ASSQPGRYQPQH
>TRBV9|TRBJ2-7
ASSGKLLVSYEQY
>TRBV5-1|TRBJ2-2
ASSLGGTSNTGELF
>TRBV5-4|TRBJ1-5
ASSLDGYQPQH
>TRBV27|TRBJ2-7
ASSLRSLGQGKGKSSYEQY
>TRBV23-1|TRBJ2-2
ASSRGGPTSGSGGTGELF
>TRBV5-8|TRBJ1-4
ASSLAGTGGEKLF
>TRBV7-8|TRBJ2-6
ASSFSTGTGANVLT
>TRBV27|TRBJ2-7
ASSLGPPYEQY
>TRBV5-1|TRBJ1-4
ASSLRTDATNEKLF
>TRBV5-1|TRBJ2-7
ASSRDGQLYEQY
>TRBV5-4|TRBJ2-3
ASSAQGAIDTQY
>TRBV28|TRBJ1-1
ASSLRGGTEAF
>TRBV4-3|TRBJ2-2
ASSRERQGTGELF
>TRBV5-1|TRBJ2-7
ASSGAGGPGEQY
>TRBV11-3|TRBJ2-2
ASSPGQGDTGELF
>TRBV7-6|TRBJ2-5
ASSLVVRLAAGRETQY
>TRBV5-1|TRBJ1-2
ASSPPGVANYGYT
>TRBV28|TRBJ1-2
ASSTGGSFYGYT
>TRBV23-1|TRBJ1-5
ASSQDTQGDSNQPQH
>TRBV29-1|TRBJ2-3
STRERLSTDTQY
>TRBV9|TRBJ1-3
ASSVQTTRSGNTIY
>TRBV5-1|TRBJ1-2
ASSLEGYAYT
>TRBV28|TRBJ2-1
ASSPEIAGRVNEQF
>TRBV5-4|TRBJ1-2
ASSLAGGGNYGYT
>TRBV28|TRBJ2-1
ASSLKGYNEQF
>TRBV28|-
ASSGDRYEQY
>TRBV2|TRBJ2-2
ASSGQVNAGELF
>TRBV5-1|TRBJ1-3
ASSPGTGEGNTIY
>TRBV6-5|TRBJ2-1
ASSSNNEQF
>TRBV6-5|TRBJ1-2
ASSRQGMRLGYT
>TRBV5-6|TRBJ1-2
ASSLASRRYGYT
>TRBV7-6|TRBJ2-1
ASSLVRDKEEQF